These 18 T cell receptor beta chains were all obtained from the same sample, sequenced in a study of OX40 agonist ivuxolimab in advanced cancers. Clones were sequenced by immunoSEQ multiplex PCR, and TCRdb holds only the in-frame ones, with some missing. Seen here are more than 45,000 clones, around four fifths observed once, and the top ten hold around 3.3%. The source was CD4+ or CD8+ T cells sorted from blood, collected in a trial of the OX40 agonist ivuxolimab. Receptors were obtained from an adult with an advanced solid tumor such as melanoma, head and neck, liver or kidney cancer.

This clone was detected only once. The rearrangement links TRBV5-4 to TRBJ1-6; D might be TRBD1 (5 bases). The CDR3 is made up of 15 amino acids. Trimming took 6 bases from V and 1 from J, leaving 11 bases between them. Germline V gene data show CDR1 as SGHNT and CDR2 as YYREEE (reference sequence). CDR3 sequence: CASNLRASYNSPLHF. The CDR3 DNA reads TGTGCCAGCAACCTCAGGGCGTCCTATAATTCACCCCTCCACTTT.

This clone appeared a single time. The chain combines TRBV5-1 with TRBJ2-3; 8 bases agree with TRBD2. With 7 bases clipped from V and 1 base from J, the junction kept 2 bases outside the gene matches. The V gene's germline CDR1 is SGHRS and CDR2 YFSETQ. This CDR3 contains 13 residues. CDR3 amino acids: CASSGGGTDTQYF. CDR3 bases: TGCGCCAGCTCGGGGGGGGGCACAGATACGCAGTATTTT.

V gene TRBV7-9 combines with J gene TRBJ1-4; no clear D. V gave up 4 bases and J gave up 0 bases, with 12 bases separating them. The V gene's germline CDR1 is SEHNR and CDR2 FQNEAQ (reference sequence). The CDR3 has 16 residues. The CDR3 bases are TGTGCCAGCAGCTCCCCCCGAAGTGCAACTAATGAAAAACTGTTTTTT. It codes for CASSSPRSATNEKLFF. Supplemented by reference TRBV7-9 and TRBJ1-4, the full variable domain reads DTGVSQNPRHKITKRGQNVTFRCDPISEHNRLYWYRQTLGQGPEFLTYFQNEAQLEKSRLLSDRFSAERPKGSFSTLEIQRTEQGDSAMYLCASSSPRSATNEKLFFGSGTQLSVL.

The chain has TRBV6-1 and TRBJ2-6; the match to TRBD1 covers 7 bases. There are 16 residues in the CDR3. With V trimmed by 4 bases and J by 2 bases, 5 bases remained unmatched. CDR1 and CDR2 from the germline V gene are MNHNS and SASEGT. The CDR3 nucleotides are TGTGCCAGCAGTGGACAGGGATGGACTGGGGCCAACGTCCTGACTTTC. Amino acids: CASSGQGWTGANVLTF.

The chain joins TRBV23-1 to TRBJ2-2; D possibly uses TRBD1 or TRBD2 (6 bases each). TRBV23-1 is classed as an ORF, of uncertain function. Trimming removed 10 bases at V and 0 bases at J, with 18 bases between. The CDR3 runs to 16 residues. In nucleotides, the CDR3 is TGCGCCACCGTCTCGGGGGCAGCCACGAACACCGGGGAGCTGTTTTTT. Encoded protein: CATVSGAATNTGELFF.

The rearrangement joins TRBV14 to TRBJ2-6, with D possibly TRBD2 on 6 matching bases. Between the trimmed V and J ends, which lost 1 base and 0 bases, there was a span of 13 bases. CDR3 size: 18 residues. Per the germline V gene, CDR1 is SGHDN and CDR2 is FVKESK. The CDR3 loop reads CASSQVGGRSSGANVLTF. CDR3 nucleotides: TGTGCCAGCAGCCAAGTAGGTGGGAGGTCCTCTGGGGCCAACGTCCTGACTTTC.

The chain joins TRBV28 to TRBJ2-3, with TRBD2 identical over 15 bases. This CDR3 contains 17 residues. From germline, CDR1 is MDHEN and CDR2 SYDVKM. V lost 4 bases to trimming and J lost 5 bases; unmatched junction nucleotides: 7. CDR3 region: CASSYQGLAGGGDTQYF. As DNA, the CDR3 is TGTGCCAGCAGTTACCAGGGACTAGCGGGGGGAGGAGATACGCAGTATTTT. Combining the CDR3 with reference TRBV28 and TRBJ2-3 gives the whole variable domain DVKVTQSSRYLVKRTGEKVFLECVQDMDHENMFWYRQDPGLGLRLIYFSYDVKMKEKGDIPEGYSVSREKKERFSLILESASTNQTSMYLCASSYQGLAGGGDTQYFGPGTRLTVL.

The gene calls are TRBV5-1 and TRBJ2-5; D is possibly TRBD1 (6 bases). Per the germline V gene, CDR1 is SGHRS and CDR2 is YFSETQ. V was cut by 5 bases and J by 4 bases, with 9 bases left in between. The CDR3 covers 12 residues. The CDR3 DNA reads TGCGCCAGCAGACAGGGCGTAGAGACCCAGTACTTC. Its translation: CASRQGVETQYF.

CDR3 region: CSAAGIEDYTF. The CDR3 region has the DNA TGCAGTGCTGCGGGGATTGAAGACTACACCTTC. The chain couples TRBV20-1 to TRBJ1-2, with no clear D. CDR3 length: 11 residues. V was clipped by 5 bases and J by 10 bases, with 14 bases between them. Germline assignment: CDR1 DFQATT and CDR2 SNEGSKA (reference sequence).

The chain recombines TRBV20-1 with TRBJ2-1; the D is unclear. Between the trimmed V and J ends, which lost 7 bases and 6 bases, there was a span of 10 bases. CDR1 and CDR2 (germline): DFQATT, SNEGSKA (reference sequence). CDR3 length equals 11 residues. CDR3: CSVRTGNEQFF. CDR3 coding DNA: TGCAGTGTTAGGACCGGCAATGAGCAGTTCTTC.

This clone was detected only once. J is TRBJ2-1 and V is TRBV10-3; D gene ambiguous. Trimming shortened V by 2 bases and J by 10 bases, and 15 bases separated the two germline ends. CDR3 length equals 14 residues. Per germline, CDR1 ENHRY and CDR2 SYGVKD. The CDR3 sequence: CAISERTPPGEQFF. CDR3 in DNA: TGTGCCATCAGTGAGCGGACCCCGCCGGGCGAGCAGTTCTTC.

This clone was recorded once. This CDR3 is CASSSTGGSITYNSPLHF. The CDR3, as DNA: TGTGCCAGCAGCTCTACAGGGGGCAGTATTACCTATAATTCACCCCTCCACTTT. The rearrangement joins TRBV5-4 to TRBJ1-6; 9 nucleotides line up with TRBD1. The junction had 9 bases not matched to a gene; V was cut back by 3 bases and J by 2 bases. CDR1 is SGHNT and CDR2 is YYREEE in the germline V gene (reference sequence). The CDR3 length is 18 residues.

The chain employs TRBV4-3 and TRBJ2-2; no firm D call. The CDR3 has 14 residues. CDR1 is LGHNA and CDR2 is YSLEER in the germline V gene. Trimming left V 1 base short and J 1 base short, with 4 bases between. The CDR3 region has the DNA TGCGCCAGCAGCCAAGTGGGGAACACCGGGGAGCTGTTTTTT. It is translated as CASSQVGNTGELFF.

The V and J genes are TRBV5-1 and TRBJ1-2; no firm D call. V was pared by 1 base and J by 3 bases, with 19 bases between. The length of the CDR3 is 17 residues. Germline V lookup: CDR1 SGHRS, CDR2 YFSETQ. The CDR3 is CASSLYLGVDDDYGYTF. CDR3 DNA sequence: TGCGCCAGCAGCTTGTACCTCGGGGTCGACGACGACTATGGCTACACCTTC.

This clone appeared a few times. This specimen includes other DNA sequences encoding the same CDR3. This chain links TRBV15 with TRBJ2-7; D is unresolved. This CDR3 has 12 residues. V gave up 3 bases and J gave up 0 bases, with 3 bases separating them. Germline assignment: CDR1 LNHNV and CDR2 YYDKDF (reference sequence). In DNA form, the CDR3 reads TGTGCCACCAGCAGGGACTCCTACGAGCAGTACTTC. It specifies CATSRDSYEQYF.

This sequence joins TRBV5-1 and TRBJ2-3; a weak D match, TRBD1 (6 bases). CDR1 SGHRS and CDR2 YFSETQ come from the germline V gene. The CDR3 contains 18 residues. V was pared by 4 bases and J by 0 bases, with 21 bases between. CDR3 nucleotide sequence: TGCGCCAGCAGCCCGGCCCCTTTACAGGGCCGGAGCACAGATACGCAGTATTTT. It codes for CASSPAPLQGRSTDTQYF.

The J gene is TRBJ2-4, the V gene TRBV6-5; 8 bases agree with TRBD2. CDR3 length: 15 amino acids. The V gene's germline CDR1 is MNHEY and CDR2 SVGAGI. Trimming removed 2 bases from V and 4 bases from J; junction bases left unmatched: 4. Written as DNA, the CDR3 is TGTGCCAGCAGTTACGGGGCTAGCGGGAAAAACATTCAGTACTTC. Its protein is CASSYGASGKNIQYF.

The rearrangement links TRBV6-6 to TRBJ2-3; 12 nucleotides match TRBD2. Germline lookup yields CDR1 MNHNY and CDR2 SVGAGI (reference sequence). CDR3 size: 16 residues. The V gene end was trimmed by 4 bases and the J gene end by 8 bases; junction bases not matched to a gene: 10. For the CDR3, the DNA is TGTGCCAGCAGTTCGACTAGCGGGGGTTGGTCAGGTACGCAGTATTTT. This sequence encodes CASSSTSGGWSGTQYF.